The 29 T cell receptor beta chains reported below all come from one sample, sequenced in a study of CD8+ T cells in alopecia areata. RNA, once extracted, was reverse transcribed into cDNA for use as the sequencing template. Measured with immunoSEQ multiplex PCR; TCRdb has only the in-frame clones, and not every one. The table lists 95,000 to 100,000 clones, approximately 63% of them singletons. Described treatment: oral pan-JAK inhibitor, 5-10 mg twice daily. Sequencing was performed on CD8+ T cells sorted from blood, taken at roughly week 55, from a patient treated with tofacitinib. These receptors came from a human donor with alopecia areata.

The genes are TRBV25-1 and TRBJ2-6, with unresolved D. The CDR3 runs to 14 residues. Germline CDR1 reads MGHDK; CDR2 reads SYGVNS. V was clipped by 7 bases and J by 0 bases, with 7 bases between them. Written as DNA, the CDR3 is TGTGCCAGCAAGTTGGGCTCTGGGGCCAACGTCCTGACTTTC. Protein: CASKLGSGANVLTF. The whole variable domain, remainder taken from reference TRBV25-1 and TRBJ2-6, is EADIYQTPRYLVIGTGKKITLECSQTMGHDKMYWYQQDPGMELHLIHYSYGVNSTEKGDLSSESTVSRIRTEHFPLTLESARPSHTSQYLCASKLGSGANVLTFGAGSRLTVL.

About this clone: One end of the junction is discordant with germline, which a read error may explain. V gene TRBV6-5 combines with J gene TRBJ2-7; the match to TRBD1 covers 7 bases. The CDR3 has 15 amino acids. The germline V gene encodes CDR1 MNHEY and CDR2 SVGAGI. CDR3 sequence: CASSYSRLGTDTATF. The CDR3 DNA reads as TGTGCCAGCAGTTACTCGAGGCTCGGGACAGACACCGCCACTTTT.

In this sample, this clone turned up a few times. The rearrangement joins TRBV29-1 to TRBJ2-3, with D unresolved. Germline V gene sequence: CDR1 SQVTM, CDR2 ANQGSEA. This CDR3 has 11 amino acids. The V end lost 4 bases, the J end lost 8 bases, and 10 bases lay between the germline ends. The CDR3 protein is CSVGTGGTQYF. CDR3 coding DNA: TGCAGCGTTGGGACCGGCGGTACGCAGTATTTT.

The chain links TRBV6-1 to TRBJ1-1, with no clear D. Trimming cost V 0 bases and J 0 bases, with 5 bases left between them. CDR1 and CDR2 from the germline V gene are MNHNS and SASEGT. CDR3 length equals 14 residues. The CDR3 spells CASSEAPMNTEAFF. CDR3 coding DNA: TGTGCCAGCAGTGAAGCACCCATGAACACTGAAGCTTTCTTT.

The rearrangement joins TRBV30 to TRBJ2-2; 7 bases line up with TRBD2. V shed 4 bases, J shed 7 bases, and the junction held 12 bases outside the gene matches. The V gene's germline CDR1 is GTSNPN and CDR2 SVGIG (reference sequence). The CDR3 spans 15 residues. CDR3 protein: CAWTPVTSGGGELFF. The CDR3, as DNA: TGTGCCTGGACCCCGGTAACATCGGGGGGCGGGGAGCTGTTTTTT.

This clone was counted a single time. CDR3 protein: CATSRDPGDSRHF. CDR3 nucleotides: TGTGCCACCAGCAGAGATCCTGGGGATAGCCGGCATTTT. This chain uses TRBV15 with TRBJ1-5; D is undetermined. The germline V gene encodes CDR1 LNHNV and CDR2 YYDKDF (reference sequence). Trimming took off 0 bases at V and 15 bases at J, with 15 bases between the two ends. This CDR3 has 13 amino acids.

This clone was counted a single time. The CDR3 DNA reads TGCGCCAGCAGCCCGTTCCGGGGGGCCCCAGATACGCAGTATTTT. As protein: CASSPFRGAPDTQYF. This sequence joins TRBV5-1 and TRBJ2-3; TRBD2 is a possible D gene (7 bases). Germline CDR1 and CDR2: SGHRS and YFSETQ. V was trimmed by 4 bases and J by 4 bases, leaving 16 bases between them. CDR3 length equals 15 residues.

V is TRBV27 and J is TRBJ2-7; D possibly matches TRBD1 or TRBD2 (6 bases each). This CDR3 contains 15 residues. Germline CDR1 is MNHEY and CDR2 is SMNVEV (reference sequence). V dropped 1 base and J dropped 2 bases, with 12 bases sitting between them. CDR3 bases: TGTGCCAGCAGTTTATTGGTTGGGGGGCCCTACGAGCAGTACTTC. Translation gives CASSLLVGGPYEQYF.

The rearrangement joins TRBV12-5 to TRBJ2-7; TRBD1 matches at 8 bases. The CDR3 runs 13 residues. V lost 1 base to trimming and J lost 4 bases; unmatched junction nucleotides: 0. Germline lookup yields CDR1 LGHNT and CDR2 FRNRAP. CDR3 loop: CASGLGTGYEQYF. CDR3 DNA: TGTGCTAGTGGTTTGGGGACAGGGTACGAGCAGTACTTC.

The chain's CDR3 is CASSYSLSYEQYF. DNA for the CDR3: TGTGCCAGCAGTTACTCTTTATCCTACGAGCAGTACTTC. V gene TRBV6-5 combines with J gene TRBJ2-7; D remains ambiguous. Germline loops: CDR1 MNHEY, CDR2 SVGAGI. The CDR3 contains 13 residues. V was shortened by 0 bases and J by 1 base, with 4 bases between the two germline ends.

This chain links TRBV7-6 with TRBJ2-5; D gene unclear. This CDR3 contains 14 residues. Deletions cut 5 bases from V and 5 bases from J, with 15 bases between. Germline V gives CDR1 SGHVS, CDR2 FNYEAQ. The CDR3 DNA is TGTGCCAGCAGCCTCCGGACGGTCAGGGAGACCCAGTACTTC. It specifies CASSLRTVRETQYF.

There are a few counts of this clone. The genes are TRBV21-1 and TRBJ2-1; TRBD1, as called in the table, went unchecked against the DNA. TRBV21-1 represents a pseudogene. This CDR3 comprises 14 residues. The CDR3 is CASKDRASVNEQFF. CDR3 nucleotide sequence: TGTGCCAGCAAAGACAGGGCCTCCGTCAATGAGCAGTTCTTC.

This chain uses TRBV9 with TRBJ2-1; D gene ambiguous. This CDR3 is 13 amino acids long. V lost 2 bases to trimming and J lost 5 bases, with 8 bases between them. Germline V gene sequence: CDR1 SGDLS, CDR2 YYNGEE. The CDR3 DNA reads TGTGCCAGCAGCGTCGGCCACAACAATGAGCAGTTCTTC. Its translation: CASSVGHNNEQFF.

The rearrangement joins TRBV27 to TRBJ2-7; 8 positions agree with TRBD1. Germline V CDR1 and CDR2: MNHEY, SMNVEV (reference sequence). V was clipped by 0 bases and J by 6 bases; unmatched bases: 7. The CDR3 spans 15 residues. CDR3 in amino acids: CASSLSAQGASEQYF. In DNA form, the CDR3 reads TGTGCCAGCAGTTTATCAGCGCAGGGGGCCTCCGAGCAGTACTTC.

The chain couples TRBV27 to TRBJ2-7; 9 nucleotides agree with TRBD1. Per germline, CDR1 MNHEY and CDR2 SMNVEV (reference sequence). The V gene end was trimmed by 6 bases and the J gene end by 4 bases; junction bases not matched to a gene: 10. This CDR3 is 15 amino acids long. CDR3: CASSITGTGSYEQYF. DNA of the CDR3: TGTGCCAGCAGCATAACCGGGACAGGGAGTTACGAGCAGTACTTC.

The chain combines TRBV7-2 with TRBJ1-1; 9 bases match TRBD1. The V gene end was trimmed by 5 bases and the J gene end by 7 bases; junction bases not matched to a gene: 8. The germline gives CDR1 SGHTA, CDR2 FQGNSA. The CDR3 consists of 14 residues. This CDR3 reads CASSPGQGWVEAFF. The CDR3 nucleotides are TGTGCCAGCAGCCCGGGACAGGGATGGGTTGAAGCTTTCTTT. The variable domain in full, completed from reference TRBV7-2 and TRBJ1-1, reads GAGVSQSPSNKVTEKGKDVELRCDPISGHTALYWYRQSLGQGLEFLIYFQGNSAPDKSGLPSDRFSAERTGGSVSTLTIQRTQQEDSAVYLCASSPGQGWVEAFFGQGTRLTVV.

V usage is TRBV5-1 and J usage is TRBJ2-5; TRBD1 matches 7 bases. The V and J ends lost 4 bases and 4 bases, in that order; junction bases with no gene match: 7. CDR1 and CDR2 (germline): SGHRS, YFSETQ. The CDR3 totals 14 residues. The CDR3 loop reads CASSQSTGLETQYF. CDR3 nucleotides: TGCGCCAGCAGCCAATCGACAGGGTTAGAGACCCAGTACTTC. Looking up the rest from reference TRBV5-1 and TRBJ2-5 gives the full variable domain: KAGVTQTPRYLIKTRGQQVTLSCSPISGHRSVSWYQQTPGQGLQFLFEYFSETQRNKGNFPGRFSGRQFSNSRSEMNVSTLELGDSALYLCASSQSTGLETQYFGPGTRLLVL.

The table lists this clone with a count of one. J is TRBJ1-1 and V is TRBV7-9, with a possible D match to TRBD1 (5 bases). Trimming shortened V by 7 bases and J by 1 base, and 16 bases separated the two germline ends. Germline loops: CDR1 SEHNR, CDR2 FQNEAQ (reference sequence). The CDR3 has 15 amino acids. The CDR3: CASTDRGVGNTEAFF. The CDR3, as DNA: TGTGCCAGCACCGACCGGGGGGTAGGGAACACTGAAGCTTTCTTT.

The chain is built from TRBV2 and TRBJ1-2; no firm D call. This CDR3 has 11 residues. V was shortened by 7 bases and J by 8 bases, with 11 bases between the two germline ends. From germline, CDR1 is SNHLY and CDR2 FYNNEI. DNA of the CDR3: TGTGCCAGCAACAGCGGACTCGGCTACACCTTC. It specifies CASNSGLGYTF.

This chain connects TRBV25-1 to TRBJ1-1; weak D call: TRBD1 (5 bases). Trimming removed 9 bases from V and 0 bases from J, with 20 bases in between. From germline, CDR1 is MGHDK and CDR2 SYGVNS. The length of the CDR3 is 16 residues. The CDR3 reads CASIPVGGGMNTEAFF. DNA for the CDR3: TGTGCCAGTATCCCCGTCGGGGGGGGTATGAACACTGAAGCTTTCTTT.

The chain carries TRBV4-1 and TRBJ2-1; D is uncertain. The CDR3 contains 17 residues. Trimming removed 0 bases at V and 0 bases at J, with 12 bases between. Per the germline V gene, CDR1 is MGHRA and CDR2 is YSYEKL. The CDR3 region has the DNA TGCGCCAGCAGCCAAGATCTGCAGGTCCGCTCCTACAATGAGCAGTTCTTC. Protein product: CASSQDLQVRSYNEQFF.

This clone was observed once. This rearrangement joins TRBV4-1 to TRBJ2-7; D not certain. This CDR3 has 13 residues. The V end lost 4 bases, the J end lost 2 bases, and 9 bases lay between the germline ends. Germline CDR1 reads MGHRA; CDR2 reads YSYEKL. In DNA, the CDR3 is TGCGCCAGCAGCCGAGGCTCTCCCTACGAGCAGTACTTC. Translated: CASSRGSPYEQYF.

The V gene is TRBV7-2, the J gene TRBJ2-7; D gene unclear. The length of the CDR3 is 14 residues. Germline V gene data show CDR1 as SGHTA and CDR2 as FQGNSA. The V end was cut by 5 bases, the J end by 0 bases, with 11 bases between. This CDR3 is CASSPSPHSYEQYF. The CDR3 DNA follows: TGTGCCAGCAGCCCCTCTCCCCACTCCTACGAGCAGTACTTC.

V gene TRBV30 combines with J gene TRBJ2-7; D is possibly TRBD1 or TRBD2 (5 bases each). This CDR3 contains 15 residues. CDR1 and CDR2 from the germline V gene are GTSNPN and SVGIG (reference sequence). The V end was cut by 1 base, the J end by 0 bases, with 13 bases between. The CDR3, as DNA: TGTGCCTGGAGTGGCCGGGACCACCGCTCCTACGAGCAGTACTTC. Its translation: CAWSGRDHRSYEQYF.

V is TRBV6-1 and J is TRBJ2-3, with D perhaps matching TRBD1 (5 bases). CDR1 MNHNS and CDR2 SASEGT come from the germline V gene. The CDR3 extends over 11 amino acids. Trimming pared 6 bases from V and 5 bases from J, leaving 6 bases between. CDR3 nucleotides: TGTGCCAGCAGCAGGGTAGATACGCAGTATTTT. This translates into CASSRVDTQYF.

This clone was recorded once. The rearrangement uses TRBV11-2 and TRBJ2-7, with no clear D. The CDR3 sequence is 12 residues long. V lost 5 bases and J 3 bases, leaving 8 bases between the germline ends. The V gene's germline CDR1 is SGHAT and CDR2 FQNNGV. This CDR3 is CASSEGGYEQYF. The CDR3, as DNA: TGTGCCAGCAGCGAAGGTGGCTACGAGCAGTACTTC. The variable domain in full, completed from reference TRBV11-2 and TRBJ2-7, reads EAGVAQSPRYKIIEKRQSVAFWCNPISGHATLYWYQQILGQGPKLLIQFQNNGVVDDSQLPKDRFSAERLKGVDSTLKIQPAKLEDSAVYLCASSEGGYEQYFGPGTRLTVT.

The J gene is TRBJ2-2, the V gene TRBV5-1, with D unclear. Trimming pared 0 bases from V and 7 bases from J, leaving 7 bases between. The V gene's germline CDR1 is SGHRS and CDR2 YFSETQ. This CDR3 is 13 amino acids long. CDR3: CASSLAGGGELFF. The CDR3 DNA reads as TGCGCCAGCAGCTTGGCGGGCGGCGGGGAGCTGTTTTTT.

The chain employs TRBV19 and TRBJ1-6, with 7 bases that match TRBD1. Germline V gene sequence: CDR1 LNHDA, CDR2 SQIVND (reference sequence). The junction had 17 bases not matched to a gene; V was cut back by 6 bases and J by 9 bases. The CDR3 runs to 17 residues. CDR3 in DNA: TGTGCCAGTAGCGCCACCTCCGGGACAGACGCTAGTTCACCCCTCCACTTT. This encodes CASSATSGTDASSPLHF.

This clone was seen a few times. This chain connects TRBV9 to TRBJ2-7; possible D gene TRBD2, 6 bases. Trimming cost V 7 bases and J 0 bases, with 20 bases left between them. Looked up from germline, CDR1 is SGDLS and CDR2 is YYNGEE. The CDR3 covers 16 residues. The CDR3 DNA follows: TGTGCCAGCTCTCGGGCTGCGGGGACCGTCTCCTACGAGCAGTACTTC. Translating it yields CASSRAAGTVSYEQYF. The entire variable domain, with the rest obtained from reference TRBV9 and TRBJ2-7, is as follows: DSGVTQTPKHLITATGQRVTLRCSPRSGDLSVYWYQQSLDQGLQFLIQYYNGEERAKGNILERFSAQQFPDLHSELNLSSLELGDSALYFCASSRAAGTVSYEQYFGPGTRLTVT.